The 8 T cell receptor beta chains below were found in one sample sequenced in a study of CD8+ T cells in alopecia areata. RNA was extracted and reverse transcribed into cDNA as the sequencing template. Using immunoSEQ multiplex PCR, the repertoire was profiled, and TCRdb retains in-frame clones only, with some absent. The sample has some 110,000 clones, none seen only once. The sample was lesional skin. The receptors derive from a C3H/HeJ mouse with alopecia areata. MHC haplotype of the mouse line: H2-k.

Regarding this clone: Gene names denote mouse genes. The CDR3 end is not reached by the read, which stops 4 residues before it; the germline J gene fills it in. The gene calls are TRBV17 and TRBJ1-1; D is unclear. Trimming left V 11 bases short and J 1 base short, with 8 bases between. The CDR3 runs 11 residues. CDR1 and CDR2 (germline): MNHDT, YYDKIL. The CDR3 loop reads CASEGNTEVFF. The covered CDR3 bases are TGTGCTTCTGAGGGAAACACA. The full variable domain, its missing parts supplied by reference TRBV17 and TRBJ1-1, is DTTVKQNPRYKLARVGKPVNLICSQTMNHDTMYWYQKKPNQAPKLLLFYYDKILNREADTFEKFQSSRPNNSFCSLYIGSAGLEYSAMYLCASEGNTEVFFGKGTRLTVV.

This clone has more than one count but fewer than ten. Mouse names are used for the genes. The read ends 4 residues early relative to the CDR3; the germline J gene fills the gap. The gene calls are TRBV19 and TRBJ2-1, with TRBD2 matching 14 bases. Germline CDR1 reads FNHDT; CDR2 reads SITEND (reference sequence). CDR3 length: 15 residues. The part of the CDR3 DNA that was read is TGTGCCAGCAGTTCCCCGGGACTGGGGGGGCCT. Translating it yields CASSSPGLGGP. Given in full, the CDR3 is CASSSPGLGGPEQFF.

Regarding this clone: Each gene name is a mouse one. The CDR3 reads CASSSGGASDTQYF. The CDR3 DNA, read in part, is TGTGCCAGCAGCTCAGGGGGCGCGTCGGAC. The V and J genes are TRBV3 and TRBJ2-5; 8 bases fit TRBD1. With the read ending 4 residues before the CDR3 end, the germline J gene is used to fill in that end. From germline, CDR1 is SNHLY and CDR2 FYNGKV (reference sequence). The CDR3 is made up of 14 amino acids.

A note on this clone: Gene names are mouse gene names. Coverage ceases 4 residues before the CDR3 finishes, and the germline J gene fills in the end. This chain joins TRBV1 and TRBJ2-1; tentative D call: TRBD1 (8 bases). This CDR3 is built from 15 residues. Germline V gene data show CDR1 as NSQYPW and CDR2 as LRSPGD (reference sequence). The CDR3 loop is CTCSAEQGGWAEQFF. The DNA read from the CDR3 is TGCACCTGCAGTGCAGAACAGGGGGGCTGGGCT.

This clone was seen only a few times. Mouse gene names apply. The read terminates 4 residues before the CDR3 end, so the remaining end is supplied by the germline J gene. The chain employs TRBV31 and TRBJ2-7; D unresolved. Germline CDR1 and CDR2: GKSSPN and SITVG. The CDR3 has 13 residues. Between the trimmed V and J ends, which lost 2 bases and 0 bases, there was a span of 8 bases. The sequenced CDR3 bases are TGTGCCTGGAGTGGGTTATTCTCCTAT. Encoded protein: CAWSGLFSY. The whole CDR3 reads CAWSGLFSYEQYF.

The table lists this clone with many counts. One base away lies a much larger clone, so this may be a sequencing read error. Gene names follow the mouse nomenclature. With the read ending 4 residues before the CDR3 end, the germline J gene is used to fill in that end. V is TRBV13-2 and J is TRBJ2-7; 10 positions agree with TRBD2. This CDR3 spans 15 amino acids. The ends lost 0 bases at V and 0 bases at J; junction bases unmatched: 0. CDR1 and CDR2 from the germline V gene are NNHNN and SYGAGS (reference sequence). CDR3 residues: CASGDGTGGSYEQYF. CDR3 DNA, as far as it was read: TGTGCCAGCGGTGATGGGACTGGGGGCTCCTAT.

Concerning this clone itself: Genes and germline are mouse. The read finishes 4 residues shy of the CDR3 end, and the germline J gene is used to complete it. V gene TRBV1 combines with J gene TRBJ2-1; possibly TRBD1 for D (6 bases). V was pared by 6 bases and J by 5 bases, with 8 bases between. Germline V gene data show CDR1 as NSQYPW and CDR2 as LRSPGD (reference sequence). The CDR3 is 12 residues long. CDR3 residues: CTCRRDNAEQFF. The sequenced CDR3 bases are TGCACCTGCAGGCGGGACAATGCT. The complete variable domain, with remaining parts taken from reference TRBV1 and TRBJ2-1, reads VTLLEQNPRWRLVPRGQAVNLRCILKNSQYPWMSWYQQDLQKQLQWLFTLRSPGDKEVKSLPGADYLATRVTDTELRLQVANMSQGRTLYCTCRRDNAEQFFGPGTRLTVL.

About this clone itself: Gene labels here are mouse ones. Sequencing ends 4 residues short of the CDR3 end; the germline J gene provides the rest. The V and J genes are TRBV19 and TRBJ1-1, with D perhaps matching TRBD1 (6 bases). The V gene lost 5 bases and the J gene lost 0 bases, with 14 bases spanning the gap. The CDR3 is made up of 15 amino acids. The V gene's germline CDR1 is FNHDT and CDR2 SITEND (reference sequence). This CDR3 reads CASSPHREANTEVFF. The DNA read from the CDR3 is TGTGCCAGCAGCCCTCACAGGGAGGCAAACACA.